This T cell receptor (beta chain) originates from a study of Ad26.COV2.S vaccination and SARS-CoV-2 variants. For the study at large: COV1001, an Ad26.COV2.S trial, supplied this vaccine-arm donor.

The method was immunoSEQ multiplex PCR; TCRdb's version includes in-frame clones alone and lacks a portion of them. The sample yields roughly 330,000 clones, 75% to 90% seen once. J gave up 5 bases and V 6 bases, and 11 bases lay outside the gene matches. The germline gives CDR1 SGHNT, CDR2 YYREEE (reference sequence). The CDR3 covers 16 residues. Specified treatment: 15 to 20 received Ad26.COV2.S at low or high dose, single or two shots; 5 received placebo; per-sample allocation not given. Vaccine and placebo recipients were sampled on day 63 after the first injection. A Boston adult aged 18-55 years was the donor.

The sequencing here drew on peripheral blood, taken in a trial of Ad26.COV2.S vaccine versus placebo. This receptor was identified in a person between 18 and 59 years old who received the Ad26.COV2.S COVID-19 vaccine or a placebo. The chain combines TRBV5-4 with TRBJ2-4; TRBD1 matches 10 bases. This chain's CDR3 is CASKLTGTGEENIQYF. CDR3 coding DNA: TGTGCCAGCAAGCTGACCGGGACAGGGGAAGAAAACATTCAGTACTTC.